The T cell receptor (beta chain) described here comes from a study of T cell repertoires in cytomegalovirus infection. Study-wide results and caveats: Cumulated frequencies of public TCR beta families served to identify carriers of CMV plus the relevant HLA.

Notes on this clonotype: Antigen unknown.

MiXCR, run by TCRdb on the reads, gives a single entry per CDR3 protein. This sample has under 850,000 distinct CDR3 sequences, with roughly a third found just once. The germline V gene has CDR1 SNHLY and CDR2 FYNNEI. The CDR3 covers 14 residues. The ends lost 7 bases at V and 2 bases at J; junction bases unmatched: 4. The chain couples TRBV2 to TRBJ1-5; TRBD1 matches at 8 bases. Material: cultured PBMCs, obtained from culture after CMV antigen stimulation. This sequence was found in a human donor in good health (CMV status not recorded). Some clones in this sample may be carry-over from other donors' samples. The CDR3 is CASMAGQGNQPQHF. CDR3 nucleotide sequence: TGTGCCAGCATGGCGGGACAGGGCAATCAGCCCCAGCATTTT.